This T cell receptor (beta chain) was captured by sequencing in a study of blood T cell repertoires in COVID-19. TCRdb's table, derived via immunoSEQ multiplex PCR, lists solely in-frame clones and lacks some. This sample has approximately 270,000 clones, with about 91% found just once. After removal of 3 bases from V and 0 bases from J, the junction contained 6 bases not matched to a gene. This CDR3 contains 16 residues. The germline gives CDR1 WNHNN, CDR2 SYGVQD (reference sequence). Adults between roughly 18 and 90 years of age took part from some 25 US areas. The TCR sequence derives from a human donor in a cohort exposed to, infected with or recovered from COVID-19 (not recorded which). The donor label of this sample is uncertain. This chain connects TRBV10-1 to TRBJ2-3, with 7 bases lining up with TRBD2. Specimen: PBMCs or T cells enriched from blood (not recorded which). CDR3 in amino acids: CASSEGRGSSTDTQYF. The CDR3 DNA reads TGCGCCAGCAGTGAAGGGCGGGGGTCCAGCACAGATACGCAGTATTTT.